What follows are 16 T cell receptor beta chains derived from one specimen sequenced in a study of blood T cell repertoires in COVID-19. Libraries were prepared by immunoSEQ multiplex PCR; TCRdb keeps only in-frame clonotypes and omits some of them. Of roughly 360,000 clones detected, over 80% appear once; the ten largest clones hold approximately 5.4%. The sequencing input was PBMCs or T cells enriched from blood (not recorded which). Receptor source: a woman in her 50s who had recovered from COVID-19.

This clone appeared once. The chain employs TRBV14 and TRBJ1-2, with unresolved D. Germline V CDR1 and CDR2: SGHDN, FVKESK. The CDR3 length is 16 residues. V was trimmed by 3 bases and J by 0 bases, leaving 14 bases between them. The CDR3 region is CASSHNFFVANYGYTF. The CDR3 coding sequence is TGTGCCAGCAGCCATAATTTTTTCGTAGCTAACTATGGCTACACCTTC.

The CDR3 coding sequence is TGTGCCAGCAGCTTAGTGTACGGGGAGCTGTTTTTT. This codes for CASSLVYGELFF. This chain uses TRBV7-9 with TRBJ2-2, with D uncertain. CDR1 SEHNR and CDR2 FQNEAQ come from the germline V gene (reference sequence). Trimming removed 1 base from V and 7 bases from J, with 4 bases in between. The CDR3 extends over 12 amino acids.

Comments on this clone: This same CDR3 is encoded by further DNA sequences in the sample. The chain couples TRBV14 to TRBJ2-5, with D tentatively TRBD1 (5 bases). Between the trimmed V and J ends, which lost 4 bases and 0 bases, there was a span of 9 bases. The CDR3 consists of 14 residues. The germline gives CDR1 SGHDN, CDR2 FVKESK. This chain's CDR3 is CASSPRQYQETQYF. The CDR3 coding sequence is TGTGCCAGCAGCCCACGACAGTACCAAGAGACCCAGTACTTC.

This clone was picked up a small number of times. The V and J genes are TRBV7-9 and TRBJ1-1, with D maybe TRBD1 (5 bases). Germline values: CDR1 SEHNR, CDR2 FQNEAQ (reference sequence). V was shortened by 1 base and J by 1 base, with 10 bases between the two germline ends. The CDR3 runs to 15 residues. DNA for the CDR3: TGTGCCAGCAGCTTAGGTCAGGGTGGGAACACTGAAGCTTTCTTT. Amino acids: CASSLGQGGNTEAFF.

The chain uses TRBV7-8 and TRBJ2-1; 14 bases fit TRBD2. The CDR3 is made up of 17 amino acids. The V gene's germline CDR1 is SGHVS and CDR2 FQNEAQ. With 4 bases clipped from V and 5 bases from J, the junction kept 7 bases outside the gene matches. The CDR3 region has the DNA TGTGCCAGCAGCTCACACCTGACTAGCGGGGGGGACAATGAGCAGTTCTTC. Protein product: CASSSHLTSGGDNEQFF.

CDR3: CASSPQRGSNEKLFF. The CDR3 DNA reads as TGTGCCAGCAGCCCCCAGCGGGGGTCTAATGAAAAACTGTTTTTT. V gene TRBV7-2 combines with J gene TRBJ1-4, with D maybe TRBD1 (5 bases). The CDR3 totals 15 residues. CDR1 is SGHTA, CDR2 FQGNSA, per germline. Trimming left V 5 bases short and J 3 bases short, with 13 bases between.

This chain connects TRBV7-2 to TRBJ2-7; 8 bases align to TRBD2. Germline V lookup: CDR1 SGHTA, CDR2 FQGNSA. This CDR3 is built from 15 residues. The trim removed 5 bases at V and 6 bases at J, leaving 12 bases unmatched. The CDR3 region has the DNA TGTGCCAGCAGCCCCGGGCCTCCCGGGACTAGCGAGCAGTACTTC. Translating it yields CASSPGPPGTSEQYF.

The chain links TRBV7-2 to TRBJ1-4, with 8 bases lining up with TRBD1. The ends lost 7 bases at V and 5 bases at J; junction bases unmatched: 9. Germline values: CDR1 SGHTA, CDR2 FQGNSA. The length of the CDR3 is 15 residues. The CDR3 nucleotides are TGTGCCAGCACAGACCCTGGACAGGGAAATGAAAAACTGTTTTTT. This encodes CASTDPGQGNEKLFF.

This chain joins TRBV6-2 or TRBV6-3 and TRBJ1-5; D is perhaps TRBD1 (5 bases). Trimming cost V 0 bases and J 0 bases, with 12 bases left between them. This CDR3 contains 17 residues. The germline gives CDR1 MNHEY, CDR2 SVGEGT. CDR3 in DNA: TGTGCCAGCAGTTACTCTCTGACAGATTATAGCAATCAGCCCCAGCATTTT. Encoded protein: CASSYSLTDYSNQPQHF.

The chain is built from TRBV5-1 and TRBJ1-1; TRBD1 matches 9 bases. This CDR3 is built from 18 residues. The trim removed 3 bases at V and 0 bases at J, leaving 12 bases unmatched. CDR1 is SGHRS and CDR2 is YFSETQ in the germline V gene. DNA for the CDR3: TGCGCCAGCAGCTACCCGGGACAGGGTGTGGGAATGAACACTGAAGCTTTCTTT. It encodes CASSYPGQGVGMNTEAFF.

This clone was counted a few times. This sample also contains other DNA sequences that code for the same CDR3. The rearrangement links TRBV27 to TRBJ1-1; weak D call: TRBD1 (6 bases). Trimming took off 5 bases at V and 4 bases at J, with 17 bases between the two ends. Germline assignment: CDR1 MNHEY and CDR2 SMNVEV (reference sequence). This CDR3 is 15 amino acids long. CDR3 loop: CASSPPTGRRTEAFF. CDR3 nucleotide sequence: TGTGCCAGCAGTCCTCCGACAGGACGGCGCACTGAAGCTTTCTTT.

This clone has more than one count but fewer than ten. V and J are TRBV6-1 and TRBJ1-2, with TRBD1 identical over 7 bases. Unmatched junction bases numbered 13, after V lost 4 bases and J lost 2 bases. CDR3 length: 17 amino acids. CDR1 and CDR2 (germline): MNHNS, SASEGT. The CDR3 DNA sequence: TGTGCCAGCAGTGGCGCGTTAGGGACAGCAGACAACTATGGCTACACCTTC. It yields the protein CASSGALGTADNYGYTF.

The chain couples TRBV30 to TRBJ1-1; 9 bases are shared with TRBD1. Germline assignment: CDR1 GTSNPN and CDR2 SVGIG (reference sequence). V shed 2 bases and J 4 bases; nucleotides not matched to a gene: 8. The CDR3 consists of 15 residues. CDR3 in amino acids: CAWSLGTGKGTEAFF. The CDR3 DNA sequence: TGTGCCTGGAGTTTGGGGACAGGGAAGGGCACTGAAGCTTTCTTT.

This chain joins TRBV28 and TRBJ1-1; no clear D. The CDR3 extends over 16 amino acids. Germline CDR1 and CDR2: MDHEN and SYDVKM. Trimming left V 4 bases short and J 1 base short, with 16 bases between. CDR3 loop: CASSSQMSRRNTEAFF. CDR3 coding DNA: TGTGCCAGCAGTTCCCAAATGTCCAGAAGGAACACTGAAGCTTTCTTT.

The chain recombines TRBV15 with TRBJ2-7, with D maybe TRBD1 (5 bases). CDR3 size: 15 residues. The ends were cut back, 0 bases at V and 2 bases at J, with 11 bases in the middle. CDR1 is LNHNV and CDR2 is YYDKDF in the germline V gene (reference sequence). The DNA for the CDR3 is TGTGCCACCAGCAGAGATACTGAGACAGCCTACGAGCAGTACTTC. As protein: CATSRDTETAYEQYF.

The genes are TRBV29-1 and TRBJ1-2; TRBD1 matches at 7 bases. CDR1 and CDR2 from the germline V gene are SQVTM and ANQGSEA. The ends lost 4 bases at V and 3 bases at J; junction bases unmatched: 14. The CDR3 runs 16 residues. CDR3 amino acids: CSVGGMTGKPYYGYTF. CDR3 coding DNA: TGCAGCGTTGGGGGGATGACAGGGAAACCCTACTATGGCTACACCTTC.